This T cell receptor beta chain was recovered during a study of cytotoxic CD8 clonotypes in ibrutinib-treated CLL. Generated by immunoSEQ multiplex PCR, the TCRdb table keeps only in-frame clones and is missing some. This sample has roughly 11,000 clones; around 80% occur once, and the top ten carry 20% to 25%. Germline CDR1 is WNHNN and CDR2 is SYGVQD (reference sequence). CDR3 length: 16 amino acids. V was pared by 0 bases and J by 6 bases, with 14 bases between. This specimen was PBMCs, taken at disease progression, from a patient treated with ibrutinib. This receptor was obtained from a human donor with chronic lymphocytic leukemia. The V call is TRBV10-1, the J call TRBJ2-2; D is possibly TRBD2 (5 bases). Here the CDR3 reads CASSESRDPRAGELFF. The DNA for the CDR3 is TGCGCCAGCAGTGAGTCTAGAGACCCGCGGGCCGGGGAGCTGTTTTTT.